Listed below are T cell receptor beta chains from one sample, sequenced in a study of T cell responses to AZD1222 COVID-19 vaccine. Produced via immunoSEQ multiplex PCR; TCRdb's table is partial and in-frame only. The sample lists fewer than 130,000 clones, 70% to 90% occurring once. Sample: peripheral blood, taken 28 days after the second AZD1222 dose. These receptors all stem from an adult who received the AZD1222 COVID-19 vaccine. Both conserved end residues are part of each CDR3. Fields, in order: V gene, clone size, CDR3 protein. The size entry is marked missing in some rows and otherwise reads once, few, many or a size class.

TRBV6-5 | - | CASSTSGNTGELFF
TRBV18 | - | CASSLDRGRGVAEAFF
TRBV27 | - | CASTQEGAGKGTGELFF
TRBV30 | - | CAWKSRGRNEKLFF
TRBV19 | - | CASSIEGDLGSNQPQHF
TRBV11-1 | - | CASSSGWGGVENIQYF
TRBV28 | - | CASEDISSGNTIYF
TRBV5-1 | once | CASSSGTGGTDTQYF
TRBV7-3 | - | CASRSSGRAPTGELFF
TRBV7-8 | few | CASSLGIGNSPLHF
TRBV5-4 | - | CASSSIAGGPHEQFF
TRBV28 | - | CASSLFAGGPGGELFF
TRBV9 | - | CASSADRVLHF
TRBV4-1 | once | CASSPIAGVIHEQYF
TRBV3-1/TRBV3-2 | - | CASSPEAQREFYEQYF
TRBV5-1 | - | CASSLGLAGGPDGELFF
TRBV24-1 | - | CATSDTSTSGSTDTQYF
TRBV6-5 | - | CASRAGANNEQFF
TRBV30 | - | CAWTGELGDEQFF
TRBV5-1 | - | CASSLDYYGYTF
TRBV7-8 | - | CASSLIEFRNTEAFF
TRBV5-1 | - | CASSQPPSDTIYF
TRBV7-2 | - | CASSSIRGSGELFF
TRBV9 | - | CASSVGIPTYEQYF
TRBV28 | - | CATFATGGLGNQPQHF
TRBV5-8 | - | CASSLRGGRTIDYGYTF
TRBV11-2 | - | CASSLEGGGYTF
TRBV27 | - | CASGGGRGVNQPQHF
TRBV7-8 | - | CASSRERVMDTQYF
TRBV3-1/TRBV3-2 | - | CASSSRTGNYGYTF
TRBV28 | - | CASNPAVGTDEQYF
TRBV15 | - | CATSRDLVSGYTF
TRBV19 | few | CATSMGVTDTQYF
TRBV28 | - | CASSNKRGLAGGPTYNEQFF
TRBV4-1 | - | CASSQEAGYNTEAFF
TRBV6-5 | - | CASSSDRGYGYTF
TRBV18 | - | CASSGEGQGSAYEQYF
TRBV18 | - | CASSPEAGDGYTF
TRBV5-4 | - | CASSLARGGSTDTQYF
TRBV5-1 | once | CASSLETGGSYEQYF
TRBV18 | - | CASSPGDRFHGYTF
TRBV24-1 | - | CATSSVSSYNEQFF
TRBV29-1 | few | CSVEEPAINTEAFF
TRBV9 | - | CASSVEIGRGPSTGELFF
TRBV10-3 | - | CAISRGGNYGYTF
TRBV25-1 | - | CASSESQGFSGNTIYF
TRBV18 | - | CASSPLPLDLDAGYTF
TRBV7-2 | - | CASSTPRQGSYKYEQYF
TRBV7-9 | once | CASSSDSQGAAEAFF
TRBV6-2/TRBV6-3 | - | CASSHVPGHSGSNQPQHF
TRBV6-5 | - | CASRQSLDSGNTIYF
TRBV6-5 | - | CASTYTWGSAYEQYF
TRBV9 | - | CASSPPNNEKLFF